This T cell receptor beta chain was captured in a study of T-cell reconstitution after alpha-beta-depleted transplantation in children. The CDR3 is made up of 11 amino acids. Trimming took 3 bases from V and 9 from J, leaving 6 bases between them. Germline assignment: CDR1 SGHAT and CDR2 FQDESV (reference sequence). Library preparation (for TCRbeta) was performed with unique molecular identifiers. From the PCR reads, TCRdb called clonotypes with MiXCR, one entry per CDR3 protein. The sample has 83,000 or so distinct CDR3 sequences; 7% to 9% are singletons. At least ten counts were recorded for this clonotype.

This sequence was found in a human donor who donated a stem cell graft to a child with congenital amegakaryocytic thrombocytopenia. Sequenced here: PBMCs from the stem cell graft donor, sampled from the stem cell graft. The chain combines TRBV11-1 with TRBJ2-1; D ambiguous. The chain's CDR3 is CASSFQREQFF. The CDR3, as DNA: TGTGCCAGCAGCTTCCAGCGTGAGCAGTTCTTC.